A single sample gave rise to the 18 T cell receptor beta chains below, sequenced in a study of blood T cells in healthy people across ages. Using a J-beta primer mix together with a sample-barcoded 5' primer, a second PCR was run for roughly 7 to 12 cycles. TCRdb re-called the 5' RACE reads with MiXCR, one entry per CDR3 protein. The sample has 1.5 million or so distinct CDR3 sequences; 35% to 45% are singletons. The sample consisted of blood. Receptors were obtained from a woman aged 18-29 years in good health.

The chain carries TRBV5-1 and TRBJ2-4; the D gene is possibly TRBD1 (6 bases). Germline CDR1 SGHRS, CDR2 YFSETQ. The CDR3 has 13 amino acids. V gave up 1 base and J gave up 8 bases, with 10 bases separating them. The CDR3 region has the DNA TGCGCCAGCAGCTTGCAGGGGCAAGACATTCAGTACTTC. Encoded protein: CASSLQGQDIQYF.

V and J are TRBV3-1 and TRBJ2-5; D ambiguous. The CDR3 sequence is 16 residues long. Trimming shortened V by 0 bases and J by 11 bases, and 22 bases separated the two germline ends. CDR1 is LGHDT and CDR2 is YNNKEL in the germline V gene (reference sequence). The CDR3 DNA reads TGTGCCAGCAGCCAAGATTACGGGCCGGCCTACAATGAGCAGTACTTC. Amino acids: CASSQDYGPAYNEQYF.

The chain employs TRBV29-1 and TRBJ2-1; D gene unclear. Per germline, CDR1 SQVTM and CDR2 ANQGSEA. V lost 3 bases to trimming and J lost 7 bases, with 13 bases between them. There are 13 residues in the CDR3. CDR3 region: CSVDRQVGNEQFF. CDR3 nucleotide sequence: TGCAGCGTTGACAGGCAGGTCGGGAATGAGCAGTTCTTC.

The rearrangement links TRBV6-6 to TRBJ1-4; D gene unclear. The V and J ends lost 8 bases and 8 bases respectively, with 15 bases between them. The CDR3 covers 13 residues. CDR1 MNHNY and CDR2 SVGAGI come from the germline V gene (reference sequence). The CDR3 DNA reads as TGTGCCAGCGCTCCCGGGTCCCTAGAAAAACTGTTTTTT. Amino acids: CASAPGSLEKLFF.

This clonotype appeared once. The rearrangement joins TRBV3-1 to TRBJ2-5; possible D gene TRBD1, 6 bases. The CDR3 consists of 14 residues. Germline CDR1 and CDR2: LGHDT and YNNKEL (reference sequence). Trimming left V 1 base short and J 5 bases short, with 11 bases between. This CDR3 is CASSQAGDAETQYF. The CDR3 region has the DNA TGTGCCAGCAGCCAAGCAGGGGATGCGGAGACCCAGTACTTC.

The rearrangement uses TRBV29-1 and TRBJ1-2; the D is unclear. CDR3 length: 12 residues. V was shortened by 3 bases and J by 6 bases, with 11 bases between the two germline ends. Germline V gene sequence: CDR1 SQVTM, CDR2 ANQGSEA. Here the CDR3 reads CSVEGNQDGYTF. CDR3 DNA sequence: TGCAGCGTTGAGGGGAATCAGGATGGCTACACCTTC. The variable domain in full, with the rest retrieved from reference TRBV29-1 and TRBJ1-2, is SAVISQKPSRDICQRGTSLTIQCQVDSQVTMMFWYRQQPGQSLTLIATANQGSEATYESGFVIDKFPISRPNLTFSTLTVSNMSPEDSSIYLCSVEGNQDGYTFGSGTRLTVV.

The chain joins TRBV7-3 to TRBJ2-4; D may correspond to TRBD1 or TRBD2 (6 bases each). Germline lookup yields CDR1 SGHTA and CDR2 FQGTGA. Trimming cost V 5 bases and J 0 bases, with 20 bases left between them. The CDR3 totals 18 residues. The CDR3 region has the DNA TGTGCCAGCAGCGATAGTCCCCTTGGGGGGCTAGCCAAAAACATTCAGTACTTC. This encodes CASSDSPLGGLAKNIQYF.

This clonotype has just one count. The junction and the germline gene differ at one end; a read error may be behind it. The V and J genes are TRBV5-1 and TRBJ2-7, with 11 bases identical to TRBD2. The CDR3 is 15 residues long. Germline V gene data show CDR1 as SGHRS and CDR2 as YFSETQ. The CDR3 loop is CASTVTSGSSYEQYF. The DNA for the CDR3 is TGCGCCAGCACCGTTACTAGCGGGAGTTCCTATGAGCAGTACTTC.

The chain links TRBV9 to TRBJ2-3; D gene uncertain. The V end lost 0 bases, the J end lost 0 bases, and 8 bases lay between the germline ends. CDR1 and CDR2 from the germline V gene are SGDLS and YYNGEE. This CDR3 region has 15 residues. The chain's CDR3 is CASSVGPSSTDTQYF. In DNA form, the CDR3 reads TGTGCCAGCAGCGTAGGACCTAGTAGCACAGATACGCAGTATTTT.

This chain uses TRBV12-3 or TRBV12-4 with TRBJ1-2, with a possible D match to TRBD1 (5 bases). This CDR3 has 16 residues. Deletions cut 5 bases from V and 4 bases from J, with 20 bases between. The CDR3 coding sequence is TGTGCCAGCAGTCCCTTAGAAGGGACGGTGGGCTATGGCTACACCTTC. It codes for CASSPLEGTVGYGYTF.

This clonotype was picked up a small number of times. The chain joins TRBV29-1 to TRBJ1-1, with 9 nucleotides matching TRBD1. The ends lost 1 base at V and 4 bases at J; junction bases unmatched: 10. The CDR3 length is 16 residues. Per the germline V gene, CDR1 is SQVTM and CDR2 is ANQGSEA. CDR3 bases: TGCAGCGTTGAAGGTTCCGGGACAGGGAGCGTCACTGAAGCTTTCTTT. Protein: CSVEGSGTGSVTEAFF.

This clonotype was picked up a small number of times. In DNA form, the CDR3 reads TGCGCCAGCAGCTTGGGTCGCGGGGTAACCTCAAGCACGCAGTATTTT. Its translation is CASSLGRGVTSSTQYF. V usage is TRBV5-1 and J usage is TRBJ2-3; D possibly corresponds to TRBD2 (6 bases). The V end was cut by 0 bases, the J end by 9 bases, with 20 bases between. The CDR3 is made up of 16 amino acids. Looked up from germline, CDR1 is SGHRS and CDR2 is YFSETQ.

This chain connects TRBV10-3 to TRBJ1-1, with D unresolved. The ends were cut back, 10 bases at V and 0 bases at J, with 12 bases in the middle. CDR3 length equals 13 residues. Germline lookup yields CDR1 ENHRY and CDR2 SYGVKD. CDR3 in amino acids: CATLVSMNTEAFF. The CDR3 nucleotides read TGTGCCACCCTCGTCTCTATGAACACTGAAGCTTTCTTT.

V usage is TRBV20-1 and J usage is TRBJ2-3, with 10 bases lining up with TRBD2. V shed 0 bases, J shed 5 bases, and the junction held 5 bases outside the gene matches. The CDR3 loop spans 15 amino acids. The germline V gene encodes CDR1 DFQATT and CDR2 SNEGSKA (reference sequence). DNA for the CDR3: TGCAGTGCTAGAGAAGAGCGGGGGGGGCAAGATACGCAGTATTTT. The encoded protein is CSAREERGGQDTQYF.

The chain is built from TRBV10-3 and TRBJ1-2; no clear D gene. CDR1 and CDR2 from the germline V gene are ENHRY and SYGVKD. Trimming took off 4 bases at V and 8 bases at J, with 8 bases between the two ends. CDR3 length: 11 amino acids. CDR3 DNA sequence: TGTGCCATCAGTGTCGGCACGGGCTACACCTTC. It is translated as CAISVGTGYTF.

The genes are TRBV7-9 and TRBJ1-6; D gene uncertain. V lost 0 bases and J lost 7, with 10 bases in between. The CDR3 is made up of 15 amino acids. Germline lookup yields CDR1 SEHNR and CDR2 FQNEAQ (reference sequence). The CDR3 DNA reads as TGTGCCAGCAGCTTAGCTGGACGGCAGAATTCACCCCTCCACTTT. Translation gives CASSLAGRQNSPLHF. Variable domain in full (rest from reference TRBV7-9 and TRBJ1-6): DTGVSQNPRHKITKRGQNVTFRCDPISEHNRLYWYRQTLGQGPEFLTYFQNEAQLEKSRLLSDRFSAERPKGSFSTLEIQRTEQGDSAMYLCASSLAGRQNSPLHFGNGTRLTVT.

This chain joins TRBV13 and TRBJ1-2; no clear D gene. CDR1 is PRHDT, CDR2 FYEKMQ, per germline (reference sequence). This CDR3 spans 14 amino acids. The germline V and J ends were trimmed by 0 bases and 4 bases, with 9 bases remaining between them. CDR3 region: CASSLGPEPYGYTF. The CDR3 bases are TGTGCCAGCAGCTTAGGACCCGAACCCTATGGCTACACCTTC.

This clonotype has a count of ten or more. This sequence joins TRBV12-3 or TRBV12-4 and TRBJ2-7, with D possibly being TRBD2 (5 bases). The CDR3 sequence is 12 residues long. V was pared by 7 bases and J by 3 bases, with 10 bases between. In DNA, the CDR3 is TGTGCCAGCATGCGACGGGACTACGAGCAGTACTTC. As protein: CASMRRDYEQYF.